This T cell receptor (beta chain) was found in a study of yellow fever vaccine responses in identical twins. The CDR3 runs to 16 residues. After removal of 3 bases from V and 7 bases from J, the junction contained 9 bases not matched to a gene. Germline lookup yields CDR1 SGHAT and CDR2 FQNNGV. TCRdb analysed the RT-PCR reads with MiXCR anew, one entry per CDR3 protein. The data contain 3,000 to 4,000 distinct CDR3 sequences, roughly 80% of them singletons. Points from the study as a whole: Reportedly, the T cell response mounted by twins to vaccine seemed partly convergent, partly personalized.

To note about this clonotype: The antigen remains unidentified.

The starting material was T cells from blood (PBMCs), unsorted or a sorted subset (not recorded which), obtained before or after yellow fever vaccination (not recorded which). The chain employs TRBV11-2 and TRBJ2-1, with 10 positions matching TRBD1. The clonotype was recovered from a woman between 18 and 29 years old who received the yellow fever vaccine. For the CDR3, the DNA is TGTGCCAGCAGCTTGCCCCGGGACAGGGGAGGGAATGAGCAGTTCTTC. As protein: CASSLPRDRGGNEQFF. The variable domain in full, completed from reference TRBV11-2 and TRBJ2-1, reads EAGVAQSPRYKIIEKRQSVAFWCNPISGHATLYWYQQILGQGPKLLIQFQNNGVVDDSQLPKDRFSAERLKGVDSTLKIQPAKLEDSAVYLCASSLPRDRGGNEQFFGPGTRLTVL.